The 14 T cell receptor beta chains presented below share a single source sample, sequenced in a study of cytomegalovirus exposure and HLA in healthy donors. The primer mix had 60 Vbeta and 13 Jbeta primers. Measured with immunoSEQ multiplex PCR; TCRdb has only the in-frame clones, and not every one. The data show tens of thousands of clones, roughly 75% seen once. What was sequenced was PBMCs. The receptor source for this set is a woman aged 35 to 49 in good health and CMV-seropositive.

The CDR3 DNA sequence: TGTGCCAGCAGCTCCAACCCTATTCCTCGGGGCTACACCTTC. Translation gives CASSSNPIPRGYTF. The gene calls are TRBV5-6 and TRBJ1-2; D call uncertain. Germline-derived CDR1 and CDR2 are SGHDT and YYEEEE. V shed 3 bases and J shed 8 bases, with 17 bases lying between them. CDR3 size: 14 residues.

J is TRBJ1-1 and V is TRBV4-1; unclear D gene. Trimming removed 0 bases at V and 1 base at J, with 3 bases between. CDR3 size: 13 residues. Germline V lookup: CDR1 MGHRA, CDR2 YSYEKL. For the CDR3, the DNA is TGCGCCAGCAGCCAAGACAAGAACACTGAAGCTTTCTTT. It codes for CASSQDKNTEAFF.

The chain recombines TRBV5-1 with TRBJ2-3, with TRBD2 identical over 7 bases. The CDR3 has 14 residues. CDR1 and CDR2 (germline): SGHRS, YFSETQ. J gave up 1 base and V 3 bases, and 2 bases lay outside the gene matches. The CDR3, as DNA: TGCGCCAGCAGCTGGGAGGGTGGCACAGATACGCAGTATTTT. This encodes CASSWEGGTDTQYF.

CDR3 nucleotides: TGTGCCAGCAGCTATAACAGGGGGCGAGAGACCCAGTACTTC. Translating gives CASSYNRGRETQYF. The J gene is TRBJ2-5, the V gene TRBV7-2, with 9 positions matching TRBD1. Germline-derived CDR1 and CDR2 are SGHTA and FQGNSA. V gave up 4 bases and J gave up 4 bases; unmatched junction bases: 4. The CDR3 contains 14 residues.

This clone was observed a few times. This sequence joins TRBV28 and TRBJ2-3; D is perhaps TRBD2 (6 bases). V lost 10 bases and J 3 bases, leaving 14 bases between the germline ends. The CDR3 is 13 amino acids. CDR1 MDHEN and CDR2 SYDVKM come from the germline V gene. The CDR3 protein is CATKGGGTDTQYF. CDR3 in DNA: TGTGCCACCAAGGGTGGGGGGACAGATACGCAGTATTTT.

The rearrangement uses TRBV5-8 and TRBJ1-2, with 7 positions matching TRBD1. With 7 bases clipped from V and 0 bases from J, the junction kept 6 bases outside the gene matches. Per the germline V gene, CDR1 is SGHTS and CDR2 is YDEGEE. The CDR3 runs 14 residues. The CDR3 loop reads CASPRQGANYGYTF. The CDR3 DNA follows: TGTGCCAGCCCCCGCCAGGGGGCTAACTATGGCTACACCTTC. Variable domain in full (rest from reference TRBV5-8 and TRBJ1-2): EAGVTQSPTHLIKTRGQQATLRCSPISGHTSVYWYQQALGLGLQFLLWYDEGEERNRGNFPPRFSGRQFPNYSSELNVNALELEDSALYLCASPRQGANYGYTFGSGTRLTVV.

The J gene is TRBJ2-1, the V gene TRBV10-3; 7 bases fit TRBD1. Germline V CDR1 and CDR2: ENHRY, SYGVKD. The junction had 4 bases not matched to a gene; V was cut back by 0 bases and J by 2 bases. The length of the CDR3 is 16 residues. The CDR3: CAISESQGETYNEQFF. CDR3 sequence (DNA): TGTGCCATCAGTGAGTCTCAGGGGGAAACCTACAATGAGCAGTTCTTC.

The V and J genes are TRBV2 and TRBJ1-1; no reliable D call. Trimming stripped 1 base from V and 1 base from J, with 10 bases between. This CDR3 has 15 amino acids. Germline V gene lookup returns CDR1 SNHLY and CDR2 FYNNEI. CDR3 loop: CASSEGGSWNTEAFF. The CDR3 region has the DNA TGTGCCAGCAGTGAAGGCGGCAGCTGGAACACTGAAGCTTTCTTT.

This chain links TRBV9 with TRBJ2-1; D not resolved. The CDR3 loop spans 14 amino acids. Germline-derived CDR1 and CDR2 are SGDLS and YYNGEE. V lost 0 bases to trimming and J lost 10 bases, with 14 bases between them. CDR3 nucleotides: TGTGCCAGCAGCGTAGCGGTTACCTTAACGGAGCAGTTCTTC. Translating gives CASSVAVTLTEQFF.

The CDR3 is CASSSGVGTNEKLFF. Here the CDR3 DNA reads TGTGCCAGCAGCTCCGGGGTGGGGACTAATGAAAAACTGTTTTTT. This chain uses TRBV6-1 with TRBJ1-4, with unresolved D. The CDR3 sequence is 15 residues long. V lost 6 bases and J 2 bases, leaving 13 bases between the germline ends. The germline V gene has CDR1 MNHNS and CDR2 SASEGT.

This chain links TRBV5-1 with TRBJ2-1; D is possibly TRBD1 (6 bases). The CDR3 spans 16 residues. Looked up from germline, CDR1 is SGHRS and CDR2 is YFSETQ. V shed 0 bases and J shed 5 bases, with 15 bases lying between them. As DNA, the CDR3 is TGCGCCAGCAGCTTGGACTGGCTACAGGGCAACAATGAGCAGTTCTTC. It yields the protein CASSLDWLQGNNEQFF.

The chain employs TRBV6-5 and TRBJ2-7; tentative D call: TRBD1 (6 bases). Trimming stripped 7 bases from V and 8 bases from J, with 21 bases between. CDR3 length: 14 residues. Looked up from germline, CDR1 is MNHEY and CDR2 is SVGAGI. The CDR3 sequence: CASTKTGQIAQQYF. The CDR3 DNA reads as TGTGCCAGCACCAAGACAGGTCAAATCGCCCAGCAGTACTTC.

This chain joins TRBV4-1 and TRBJ2-5, with TRBD2 matching over 7 bases. The CDR3 is 14 residues long. V was clipped by 4 bases and J by 7 bases; unmatched bases: 9. Germline CDR1 MGHRA, CDR2 YSYEKL. The CDR3 is CASSPLAAQGTQYF. CDR3 bases: TGCGCCAGCAGCCCGCTAGCGGCTCAGGGGACCCAGTACTTC.

This chain links TRBV7-2 with TRBJ2-5; 12 bases are shared with TRBD1. The last part of the DNA fits TRBJ2-7 better; the J call may be wrong. The germline CDR1 and CDR2 sequences are SGHTA and FQGNSA. CDR3 size: 15 residues. CDR3 region: CASSFGTGGTYEQYF. CDR3 DNA: TGTGCCAGCAGCTTCGGGACAGGGGGCACCTACGAGCAGTACTTC.